Reported below is one T cell receptor (beta chain). This entry comes from a study of ipilimumab plus nivolumab after autologous stem cell transplantation. The trim removed 0 bases at V and 10 bases at J, leaving 11 bases unmatched. Per the germline V gene, CDR1 is GTSNPN and CDR2 is SVGIG (reference sequence). CDR3 length equals 16 residues. TCRdb's table, derived via immunoSEQ multiplex PCR, lists solely in-frame clones and lacks some. The repertoire holds 22,000 or so clones, with just under 75% as singletons. Ipilimumab, 1 mg/kg, started 14 to 28 days after autologous transplant. This sequence joins TRBV30 and TRBJ2-1, with 11 bases matching TRBD2. The TCR was taken from a male donor with diffuse large B-cell lymphoma. The sample was PBMCs, taken in a trial of ipilimumab plus nivolumab as post-transplant consolidation. CDR3 protein: CAWSVPGSGGAREQFF. The CDR3, as DNA: TGTGCCTGGAGTGTACCGGGTAGCGGGGGGGCACGGGAGCAGTTCTTC.